This TCR beta chain emerged from a study of T cells in women clearing cervical HPV infection (dated by TCRdb to between 2018 and 2020). General notes on the study: Cases were roughly 24 women with histologically confirmed HPV16-related CIN3 or worse, including 2 invasive cancers. The approximately 26 controls were women who cleared a single incident HPV16 infection within 12 months without developing precancer or cancer. Blood from cases was collected at the visit at which the lesion was first identified, whereas blood from controls was collected once infection was no longer detected. Among cases, blood sampling came a median of approximately 150 days after lesion detection, with an interquartile range of about 80 to 220 days. HLA typing was available for only a few women, so HLA type could not be excluded as a confounder. An exploratory proof-of-principle case-control study, nested within the Guanacaste HPV Natural History Study in Costa Rica, was conducted to compare TCR repertoires across cervical HPV16 outcomes. Cases and controls were matched on year of sample collection and on age within five years. A median age of nearly 35 years was observed in cases versus 38 to 45 in controls, and no significant differences in baseline characteristics were found. The parent cohort enrolled about 10,000 women aged 18 or older in Guanacaste, Costa Rica, during about 1993 to 1994 and followed them for more than 6 years. Quality controls consisted of five blinded duplicates per group, for a total of roughly 60 samples made up of approximately 50 participants and some 10 replicates. Broad study findings and their caveats: Whether associations preceded infection or resulted from infection could not be shown with the cross-sectional design, and effector/memory subsets and HPV-specific T cells were not isolated. Cases had lower TRBV6-7 relative abundance than controls (approximately 0.1% versus 0.16%; Bonferroni P = 0.0008). By combining richness with V gene abundances, random forest classifiers separated cases from controls with an estimated AUC of just over 0.8. CIN3+ cases had significantly higher TCR repertoire richness than controls across sequencing depths, but evenness did not differ between the groups. T-cell numbers per sample were unknown, so richness differences could reflect varying T-cell content rather than repertoire biology.

TCR beta CDR3 regions were amplified by multiplex PCR from an average of roughly 1,200 ng genomic DNA per sample using the immunoSEQ assay. To correct primer bias, the assay used a complete synthetic TCR repertoire to set an amplification baseline. The amplicons were sequenced using the Illumina platform. In the paper's pipeline: Sequence errors were corrected by clustering with frequency ratios and a modified nearest-neighbor algorithm, and the sequences were then analyzed in the immunoSEQ Analyzer using IMGT gene definitions. At each rarefaction depth, TCR richness and evenness were averaged over 20 rarefaction repeats, and samples with fewer sequences than the depth were excluded. V, D and J gene relative abundances were compared between groups with Wilcoxon rank sum tests, applying FDR correction. For the blinded duplicates, the intraclass correlation was roughly 96% for TCR richness and averaged 76.4% across 70 or so gene segments. In TCRdb, the immuneACCESS table is reduced to in-frame sequences with V and J assigned. These tables do not hold every clone; where another copy was compared, an unresolved V gene accounts for under half, and the others remain unexplained. That table supplies the V and J calls and clone size; D and trimming were determined from the DNA. The sample's records list roughly 13,000 clones. Roughly a tenth of the sample rests with the top ten.

Every participant had a single incident cervical HPV16 infection, and prevalent HPV16 infections were excluded. Cervical HPV DNA was detected by MY09/MY11 PCR and genotyped by dot-blot hybridization. Roughly 15 mL of heparinized blood were centrifuged, and the buffy coat was aliquoted, frozen at -30°C, then stored at -80°C. QIAGEN kits were used to extract genomic DNA from buffy coat specimens. As for this clone: It lacks a known antigen. The read falls 3 residues short of the CDR3 end, and the missing part is taken from the germline J gene.

CDR1 and CDR2, looked up from the germline V gene, are MGHRA and YSYEKL. V loses 4 bases at its end and J loses 5 bases; junction bases beyond the gene matches: 10. The CDR3 measures 16 amino acids from cysteine to phenylalanine. Only the CDR3 bases that were read are kept: 39 of them, in frame from base 1. This receptor chain uses TRBV4-1 and TRBJ2-5; 10 central bases correspond to TRBD1. This receptor was obtained from a woman between 18 and 70 years old with a cervical HPV16 infection that either progressed to CIN3+ or cleared (not recorded which). The sequenced sample was blood buffy coat. The CDR3 here reads CASSPIPPGQGETQYF. The DNA read from the CDR3 is TGCGCCAGCAGCCCCATCCCCCCGGGACAGGGGGAGACC.